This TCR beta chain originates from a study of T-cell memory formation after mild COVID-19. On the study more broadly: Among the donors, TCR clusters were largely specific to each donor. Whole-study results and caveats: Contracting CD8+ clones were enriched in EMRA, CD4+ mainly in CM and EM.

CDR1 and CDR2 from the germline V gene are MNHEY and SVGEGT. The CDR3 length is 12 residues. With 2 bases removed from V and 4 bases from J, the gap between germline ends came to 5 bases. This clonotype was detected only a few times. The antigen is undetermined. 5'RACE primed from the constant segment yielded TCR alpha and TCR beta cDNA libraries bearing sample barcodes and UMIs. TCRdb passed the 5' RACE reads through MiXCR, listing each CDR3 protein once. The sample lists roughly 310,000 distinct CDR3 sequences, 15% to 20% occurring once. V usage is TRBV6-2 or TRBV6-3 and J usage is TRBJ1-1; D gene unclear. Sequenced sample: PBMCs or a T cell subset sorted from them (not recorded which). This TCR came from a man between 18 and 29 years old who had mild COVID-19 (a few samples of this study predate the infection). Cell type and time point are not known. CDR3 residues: CASSYPTTEAFF. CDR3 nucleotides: TGTGCCAGCAGTTACCCGACCACTGAAGCTTTCTTT.